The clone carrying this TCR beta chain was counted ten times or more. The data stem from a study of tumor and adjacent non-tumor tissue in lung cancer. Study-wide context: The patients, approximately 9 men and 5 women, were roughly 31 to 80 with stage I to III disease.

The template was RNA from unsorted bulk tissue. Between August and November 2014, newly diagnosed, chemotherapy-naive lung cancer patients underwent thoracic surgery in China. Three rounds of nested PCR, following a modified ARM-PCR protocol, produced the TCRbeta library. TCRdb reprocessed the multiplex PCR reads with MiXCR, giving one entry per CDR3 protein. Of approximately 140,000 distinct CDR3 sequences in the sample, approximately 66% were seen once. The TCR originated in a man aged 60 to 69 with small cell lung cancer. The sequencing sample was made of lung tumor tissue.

DNA for the CDR3: TGTGCCAGCAGCCGCCGGGACAGGGGAACCTACGAGCAGTACTTC. Protein sequence: CASSRRDRGTYEQYF. This chain uses TRBV6-1 with TRBJ2-7; 10 nucleotides agree with TRBD1. The CDR3 contains 15 residues. Germline V gene lookup returns CDR1 MNHNS and CDR2 SASEGT. The V and J ends lost 6 bases and 2 bases, in that order; junction bases with no gene match: 7.